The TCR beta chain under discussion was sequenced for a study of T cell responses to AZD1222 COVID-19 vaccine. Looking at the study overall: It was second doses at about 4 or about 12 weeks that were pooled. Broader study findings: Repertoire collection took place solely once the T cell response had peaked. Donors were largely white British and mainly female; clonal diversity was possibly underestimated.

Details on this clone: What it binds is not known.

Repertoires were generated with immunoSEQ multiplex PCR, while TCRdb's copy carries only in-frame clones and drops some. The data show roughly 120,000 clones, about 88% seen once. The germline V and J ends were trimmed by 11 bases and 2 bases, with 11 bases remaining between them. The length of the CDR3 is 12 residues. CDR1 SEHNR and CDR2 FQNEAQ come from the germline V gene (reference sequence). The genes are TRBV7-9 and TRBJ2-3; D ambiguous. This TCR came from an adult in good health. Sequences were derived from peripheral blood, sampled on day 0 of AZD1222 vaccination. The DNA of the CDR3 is TGTGCCGCCCCCGAGTCCACAGATACGCAGTATTTT. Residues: CAAPESTDTQYF.